The clone carrying this TCR beta chain was seen a handful of times. Trimming cost V 6 bases and J 3 bases; bases outside gene matches: 6. There are 14 residues in the CDR3. Germline CDR1 MNHEY, CDR2 SMNVEV (reference sequence). The sample originates from a study of Ad26.COV2.S vaccination and SARS-CoV-2 variants. Overall study: Donor was in the COV1001 Ad26.COV2.S trial arm. Ad26.COV2.S, an intramuscular injection, was given once or twice 56 days apart.

Treatment noted: around 19 received Ad26.COV2.S at low or high dose, single or two shots; about 5 received placebo; per-sample allocation not given. Repertoires come from day 63 after the first vaccine or placebo injection. It was an adult aged 18-55 years in Boston who was the donor. Spike of the Wuhan-strain SARS-CoV-2 was expressed by an Ad26 vector, which formed the vaccine. TCRdb's table, derived via immunoSEQ multiplex PCR, lists solely in-frame clones and lacks some. The sample records approximately 460,000 clones, about nine tenths being singletons. V gene TRBV27 combines with J gene TRBJ2-7, with 9 bases matching TRBD1. This sequence originates from a person aged 18-65 years who received the Ad26.COV2.S COVID-19 vaccine or a placebo. Sample: peripheral blood, taken in a trial of Ad26.COV2.S vaccine versus placebo. The CDR3 spells CASRDRGKGYEQYF. The DNA of the CDR3 is TGTGCCAGCAGAGACAGGGGGAAAGGCTACGAGCAGTACTTC.